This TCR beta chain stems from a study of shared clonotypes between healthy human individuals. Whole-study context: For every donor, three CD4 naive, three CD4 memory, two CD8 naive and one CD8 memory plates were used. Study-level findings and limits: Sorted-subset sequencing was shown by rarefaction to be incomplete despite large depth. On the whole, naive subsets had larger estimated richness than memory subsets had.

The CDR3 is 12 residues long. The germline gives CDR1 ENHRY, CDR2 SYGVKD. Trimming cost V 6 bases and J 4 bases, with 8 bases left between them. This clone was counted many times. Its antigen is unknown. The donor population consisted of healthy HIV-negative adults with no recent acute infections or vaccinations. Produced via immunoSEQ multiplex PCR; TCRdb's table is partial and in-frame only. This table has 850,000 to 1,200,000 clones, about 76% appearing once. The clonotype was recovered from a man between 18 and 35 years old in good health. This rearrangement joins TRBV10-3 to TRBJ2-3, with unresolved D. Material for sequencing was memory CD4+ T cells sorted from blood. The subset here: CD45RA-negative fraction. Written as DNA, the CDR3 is TGTGCCATCAGCCCAGATTCAGATACGCAGTATTTT. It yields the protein CAISPDSDTQYF.